This TCR beta chain was observed in a study of vaccination and CD4 T cells after COVID-19. General study results and limits: Reactive clone data from convalescent patients indicated a median of about 90% appearing only post-vaccination. Only relatively few convalescent patients were studied, and early post-infection timepoints were not analyzed.

Worth noting for this clonotype: The antigen remains unidentified.

The treatment here: roughly 11-day PBMC culture with coronavirus spike peptide pools or control peptides (ViraFEST assay). One should note that the unexposed donor's CD4+ T cells were collected before the COVID-19 pandemic (2011-2018). TCR sequencing followed the expansion of antigen-specific T cells with peptide pools in ViraFEST. An Oncomine TCR Beta short-read assay was used to sequence the DNA from cultured CD4+ T cells. The source of extracted genomic DNA was cultured CD4+ T cells. A single record per CDR3 protein comes from TCRdb applying MiXCR to the PCR reads. The sample carries 7,000 to 8,500 distinct CDR3 sequences, about 50% recorded once. The specimen sequenced was CD4+ T cells from blood, cultured in vitro. The sequence came from a human donor in good health.

CDR3 bases: TGCGCCAGCAGCGCGACAGGGGGCGATAATTCACCCCTCCACTTT. This sequence encodes CASSATGGDNSPLHF. The chain has TRBV5-1 and TRBJ1-6, with 10 bases identical to TRBD1. With V trimmed by 4 bases and J by 5 bases, 3 bases remained unmatched. Germline V gives CDR1 SGHRS, CDR2 YFSETQ. The CDR3 spans 15 residues.